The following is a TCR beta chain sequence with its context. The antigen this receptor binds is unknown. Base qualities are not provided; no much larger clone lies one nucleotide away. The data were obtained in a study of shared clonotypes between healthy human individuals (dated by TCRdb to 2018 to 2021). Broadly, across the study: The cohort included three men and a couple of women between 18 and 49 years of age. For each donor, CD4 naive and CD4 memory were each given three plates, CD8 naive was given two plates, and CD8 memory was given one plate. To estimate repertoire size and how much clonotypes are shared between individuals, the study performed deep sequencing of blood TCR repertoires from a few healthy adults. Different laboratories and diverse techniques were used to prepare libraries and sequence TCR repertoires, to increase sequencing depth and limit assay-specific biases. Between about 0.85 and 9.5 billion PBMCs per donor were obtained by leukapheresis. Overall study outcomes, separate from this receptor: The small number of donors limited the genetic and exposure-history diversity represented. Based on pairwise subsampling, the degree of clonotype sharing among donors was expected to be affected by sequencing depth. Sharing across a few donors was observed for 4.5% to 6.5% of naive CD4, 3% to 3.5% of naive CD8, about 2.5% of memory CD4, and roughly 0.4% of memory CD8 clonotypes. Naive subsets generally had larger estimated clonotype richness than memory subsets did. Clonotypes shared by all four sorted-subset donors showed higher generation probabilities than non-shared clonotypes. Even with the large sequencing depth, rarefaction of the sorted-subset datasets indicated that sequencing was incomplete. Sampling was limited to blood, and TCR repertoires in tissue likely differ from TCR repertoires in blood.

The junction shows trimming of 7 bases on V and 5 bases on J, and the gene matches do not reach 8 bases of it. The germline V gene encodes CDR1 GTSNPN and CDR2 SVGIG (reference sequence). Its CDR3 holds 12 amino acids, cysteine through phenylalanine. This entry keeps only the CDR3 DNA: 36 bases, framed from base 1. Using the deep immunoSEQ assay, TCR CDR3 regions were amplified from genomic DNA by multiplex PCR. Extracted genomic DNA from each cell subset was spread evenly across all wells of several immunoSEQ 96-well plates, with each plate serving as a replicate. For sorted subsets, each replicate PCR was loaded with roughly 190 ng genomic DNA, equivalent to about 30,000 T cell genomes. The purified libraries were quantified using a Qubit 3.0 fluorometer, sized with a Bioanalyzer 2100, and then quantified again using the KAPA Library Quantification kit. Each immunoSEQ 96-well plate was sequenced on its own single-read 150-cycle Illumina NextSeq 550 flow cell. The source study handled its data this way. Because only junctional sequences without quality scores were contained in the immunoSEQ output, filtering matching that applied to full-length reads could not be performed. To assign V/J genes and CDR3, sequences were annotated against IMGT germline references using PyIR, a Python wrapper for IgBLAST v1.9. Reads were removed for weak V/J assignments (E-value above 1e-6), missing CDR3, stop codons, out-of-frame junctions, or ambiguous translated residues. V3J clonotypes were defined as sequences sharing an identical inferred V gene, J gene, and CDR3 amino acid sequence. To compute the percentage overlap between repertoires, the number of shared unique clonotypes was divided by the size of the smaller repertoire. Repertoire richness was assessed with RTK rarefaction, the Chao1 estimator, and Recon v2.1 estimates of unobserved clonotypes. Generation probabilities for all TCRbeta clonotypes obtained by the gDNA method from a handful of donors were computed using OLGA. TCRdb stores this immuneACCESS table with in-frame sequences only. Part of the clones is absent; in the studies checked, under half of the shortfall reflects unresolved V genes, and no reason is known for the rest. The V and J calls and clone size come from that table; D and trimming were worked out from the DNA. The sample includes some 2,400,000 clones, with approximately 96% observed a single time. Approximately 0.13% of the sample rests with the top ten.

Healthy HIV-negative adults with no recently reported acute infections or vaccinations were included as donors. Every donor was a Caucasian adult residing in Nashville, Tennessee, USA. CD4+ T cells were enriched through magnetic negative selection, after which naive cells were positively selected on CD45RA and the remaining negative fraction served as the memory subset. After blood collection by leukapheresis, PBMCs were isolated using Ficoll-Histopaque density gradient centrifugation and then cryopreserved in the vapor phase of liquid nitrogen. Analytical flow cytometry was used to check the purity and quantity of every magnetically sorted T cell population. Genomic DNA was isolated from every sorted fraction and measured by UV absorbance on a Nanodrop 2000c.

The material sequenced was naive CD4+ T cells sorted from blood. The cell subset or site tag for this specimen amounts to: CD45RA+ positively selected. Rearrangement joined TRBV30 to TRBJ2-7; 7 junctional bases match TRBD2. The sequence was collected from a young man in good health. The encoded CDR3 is CAYRREVHEQYF. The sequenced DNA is TGTGCCTACCGCCGGGAGGTGCACGAGCAGTACTTC.